Listed below are T cell receptor beta chains from one sample, sequenced in a study of T cells in Graves' hyperthyroidism and ophthalmopathy. TCRdb ran MiXCR on the multiplex PCR reads and lists one entry per CDR3 protein. The data contain about 400,000 distinct CDR3 sequences, about an eighth of them singletons. The source material was blood. These receptor sequences come from a woman under 30 with Graves' hyperthyroidism. Both conserved end residues are part of each CDR3. Fields, in order: clone size, CDR3 length, J gene, V gene, CDR3 protein. Size values are once, few and many counts, or a class for expanded clones, and some rows have none.

>.|16|TRBJ2-4|TRBV13
CASSSSGIGAKNIQYF
>many|14|TRBJ2-2|TRBV30
CASQGASVVGELFF
>many|12|TRBJ2-3|TRBV20-1
CSALWTTKTQYF
>.|13|TRBJ2-7|TRBV5-5
CASSGRGVDGQYF
>many|12|TRBJ2-1|TRBV11-2
CASSLNLNEQFF
>many|11|TRBJ2-7|TRBV29-1
CSGGATYEQYF
>few|14|TRBJ1-6|TRBV6-1
CASSIRQGDSPLHF
>.|17|TRBJ2-4|TRBV3-1
CASSQSSNRVTAGIQYF
>many|15|TRBJ1-5|TRBV11-2
CASSSDRAPNQPQHF
>many|11|TRBJ2-1|TRBV7-2
CASSLGHEQFF
>many|16|TRBJ1-1|TRBV7-8
CASSLAIRGMNTEAFF
>many|15|TRBJ2-1|TRBV20-1
CSAGNRGLRGSEQFF
>few|14|TRBJ2-7|TRBV3-1
CASSQDWDPGEQYF
>few|15|TRBJ2-2|TRBV7-2
CASPLGRGRAGELFF
>many|16|TRBJ2-3|TRBV6-1
CASSELSGDSTDTQYF
>few|13|TRBJ2-1|TRBV4-1
CASRETGNNEQFF
>many|14|TRBJ1-1|TRBV11-2
CASSKREMNTEAFF
>many|14|TRBJ2-1|TRBV30
CASTGTSGVNEQFF
>few|14|TRBJ2-7|TRBV27
CASSLGGVGYEQYF
>many|16|TRBJ1-5|TRBV10-3
CAISDSVAGQNQPQHF
>once|15|TRBJ2-5|TRBV20-1
CSARDLSRGGQMRYF
>many|13|TRBJ2-1|TRBV27
CASSLSPFTEQFF
>few|14|TRBJ2-4|TRBV2
CASSGDRVQNIQYF
>.|16|TRBJ2-1|TRBV4-1
CASSQDGTIGFNEQFF
>many|16|TRBJ1-5|TRBV12-3/TRBV12-4
CASSARGAGINQPQHF
>few|15|TRBJ2-1|TRBV4-1
CASSQEGGKNLEQFF
>few|15|TRBJ1-4|TRBV6-2/TRBV6-3
CASSYSTGYNEKLFF
>many|19|TRBJ2-1|TRBV6-2/TRBV6-3
CASSYSETSGYSSYNEQFF
>once|16|TRBJ1-5|TRBV28
CASSSLDRVLNQPQHF
>many|16|TRBJ2-1|TRBV18
CASSPPTSVTYNEQFF
>few|15|TRBJ2-3|TRBV20-1
CSARDGTSGFDTQYF
>.|15|TRBJ1-2|TRBV15
CATSRDKTIYYGYTF
>many|14|TRBJ1-1|TRBV9
CASSVEAMNTEAFF
>few|14|TRBJ2-5|TRBV5-1
CASSLEDIQETQYF
>.|15|TRBJ1-2|TRBV12-3/TRBV12-4
CASSFLSGTGASYTF
>many|13|TRBJ2-1|TRBV7-7
CASSRSDRDEQFF
>.|15|TRBJ1-4|TRBV6-5
CASSSSGGSSEKLFF